Included here is one T cell receptor beta chain sequence, with context. CDR1 and CDR2 from the germline V gene are LNHDA and SQIVND (reference sequence). CDR3 size: 12 residues. The germline V and J ends were trimmed by 6 bases and 8 bases, with 8 bases remaining between them. With random hexamers, reverse transcription was performed on about 0.5 to 1 ug of RNA. MiXCR, applied by TCRdb to the immunoSEQ multiplex PCR reads, yields one record per CDR3 protein. This table holds some 150,000 distinct CDR3 sequences, roughly 94% found once. These data originate in a study of CD8 T cells in Susac syndrome. The receptor was isolated from a human donor with multiple sclerosis. Sequenced sample: CD8+ T cells from PBMCs. The chain is built from TRBV19 and TRBJ1-6; D is unclear. CDR3 sequence: CASRDGDSPLHF. The CDR3 DNA sequence: TGTGCCAGTAGAGACGGGGATTCACCCCTCCACTTT.